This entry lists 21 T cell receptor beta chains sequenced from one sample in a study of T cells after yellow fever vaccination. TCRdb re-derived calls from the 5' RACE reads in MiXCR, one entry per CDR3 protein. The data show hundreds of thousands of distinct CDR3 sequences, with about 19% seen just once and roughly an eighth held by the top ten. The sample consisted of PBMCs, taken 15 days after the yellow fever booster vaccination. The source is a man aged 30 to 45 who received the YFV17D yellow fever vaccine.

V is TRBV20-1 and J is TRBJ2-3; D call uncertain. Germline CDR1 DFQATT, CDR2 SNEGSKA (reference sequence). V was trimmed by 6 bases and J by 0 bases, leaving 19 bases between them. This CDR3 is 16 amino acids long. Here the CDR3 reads CSAGWVGPGSTDTQYF. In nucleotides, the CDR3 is TGCAGTGCCGGTTGGGTTGGTCCCGGGAGCACAGATACGCAGTATTTT.

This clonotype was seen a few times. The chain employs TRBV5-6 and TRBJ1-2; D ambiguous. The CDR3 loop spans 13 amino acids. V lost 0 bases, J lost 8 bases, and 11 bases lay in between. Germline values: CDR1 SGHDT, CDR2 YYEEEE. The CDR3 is CASSLAVGGGYTF. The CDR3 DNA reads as TGTGCCAGCAGCTTGGCCGTCGGTGGCGGCTACACCTTC.

CDR3 DNA: TGTGCCAGCAGCTTAGTCGAGGGTCGGGGAGAGACCCAGTACTTC. Residues: CASSLVEGRGETQYF. This chain links TRBV7-2 with TRBJ2-5; possibly TRBD2 for D (5 bases). The V end was cut by 1 base, the J end by 4 bases, with 13 bases between. Germline lookup yields CDR1 SGHTA and CDR2 FQGNSA. This CDR3 comprises 15 residues.

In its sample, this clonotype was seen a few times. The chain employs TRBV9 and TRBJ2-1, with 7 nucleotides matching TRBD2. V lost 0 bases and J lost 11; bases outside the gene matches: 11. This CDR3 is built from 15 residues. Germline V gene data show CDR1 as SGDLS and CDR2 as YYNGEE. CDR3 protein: CASSVDWFPGGKQFF. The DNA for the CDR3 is TGTGCCAGCAGCGTAGACTGGTTTCCGGGAGGAAAGCAGTTCTTC. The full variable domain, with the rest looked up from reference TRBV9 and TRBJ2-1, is DSGVTQTPKHLITATGQRVTLRCSPRSGDLSVYWYQQSLDQGLQFLIQYYNGEERAKGNILERFSAQQFPDLHSELNLSSLELGDSALYFCASSVDWFPGGKQFFGPGTRLTVL.

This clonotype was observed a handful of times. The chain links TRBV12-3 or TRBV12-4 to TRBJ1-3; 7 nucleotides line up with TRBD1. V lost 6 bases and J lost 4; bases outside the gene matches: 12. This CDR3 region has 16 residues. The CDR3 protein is CASSRGAGGSGNTIYF. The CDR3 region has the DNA TGTGCCAGCAGCCGTGGGGCAGGGGGGTCGGGAAACACCATATATTTT.

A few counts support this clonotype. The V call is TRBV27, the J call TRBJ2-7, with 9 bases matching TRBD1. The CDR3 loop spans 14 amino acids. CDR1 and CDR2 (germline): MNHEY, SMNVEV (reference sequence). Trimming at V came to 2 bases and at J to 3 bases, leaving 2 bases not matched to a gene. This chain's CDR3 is CASSLMTGGYEQYF. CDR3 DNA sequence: TGTGCCAGCAGTTTAATGACAGGGGGCTACGAGCAGTACTTC.

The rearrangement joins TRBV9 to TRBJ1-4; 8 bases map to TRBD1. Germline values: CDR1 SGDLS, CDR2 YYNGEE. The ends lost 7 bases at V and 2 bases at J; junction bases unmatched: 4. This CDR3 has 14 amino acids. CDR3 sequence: CASGQGRTNEKLFF. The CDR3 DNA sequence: TGTGCCAGCGGACAGGGTAGGACTAATGAAAAACTGTTTTTT.

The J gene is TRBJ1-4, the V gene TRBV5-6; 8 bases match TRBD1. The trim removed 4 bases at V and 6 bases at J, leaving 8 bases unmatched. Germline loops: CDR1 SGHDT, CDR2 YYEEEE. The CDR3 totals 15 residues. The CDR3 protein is CASSLQGQGDEKLFF. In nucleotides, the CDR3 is TGTGCCAGCAGCCTACAAGGACAGGGAGATGAAAAACTGTTTTTT.

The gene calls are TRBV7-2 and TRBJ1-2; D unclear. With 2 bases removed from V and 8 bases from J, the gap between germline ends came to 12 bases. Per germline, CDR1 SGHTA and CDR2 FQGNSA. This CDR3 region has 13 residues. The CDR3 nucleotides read TGTGCCAGCAGCTTACGGTTCAGTCGGGGCTACACCTTC. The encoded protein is CASSLRFSRGYTF.

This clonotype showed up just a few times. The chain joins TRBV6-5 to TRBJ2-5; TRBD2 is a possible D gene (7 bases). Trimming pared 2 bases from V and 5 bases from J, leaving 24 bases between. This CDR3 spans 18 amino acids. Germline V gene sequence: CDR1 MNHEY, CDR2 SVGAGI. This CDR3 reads CASSYKAAGARRHETQYF. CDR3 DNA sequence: TGTGCCAGCAGTTACAAGGCTGCGGGGGCGCGTCGGCACGAGACCCAGTACTTC.

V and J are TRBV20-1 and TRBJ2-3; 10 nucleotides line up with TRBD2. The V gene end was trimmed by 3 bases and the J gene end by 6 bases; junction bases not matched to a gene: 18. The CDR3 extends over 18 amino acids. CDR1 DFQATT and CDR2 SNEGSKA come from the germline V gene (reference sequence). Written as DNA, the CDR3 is TGCAGTGCTAGTGGGGTGCTAGCGGGAGTATTTACGGTGGATACGCAGTATTTT. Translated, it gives CSASGVLAGVFTVDTQYF.

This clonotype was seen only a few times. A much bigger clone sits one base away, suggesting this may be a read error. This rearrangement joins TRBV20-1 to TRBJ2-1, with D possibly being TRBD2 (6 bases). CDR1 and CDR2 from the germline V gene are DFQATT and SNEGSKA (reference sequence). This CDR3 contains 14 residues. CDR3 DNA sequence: TGCTGTGCTAGAGATCTAGCGAGTTACAATGAGCAGTTCTTC. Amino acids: CCARDLASYNEQFF.

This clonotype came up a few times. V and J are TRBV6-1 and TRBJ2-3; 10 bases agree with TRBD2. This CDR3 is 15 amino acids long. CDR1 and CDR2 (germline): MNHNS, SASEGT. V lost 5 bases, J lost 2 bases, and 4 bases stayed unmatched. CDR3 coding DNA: TGTGCCAGCAGTCGGAGCGGGAGGGACACAGATACGCAGTATTTT. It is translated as CASSRSGRDTDTQYF.

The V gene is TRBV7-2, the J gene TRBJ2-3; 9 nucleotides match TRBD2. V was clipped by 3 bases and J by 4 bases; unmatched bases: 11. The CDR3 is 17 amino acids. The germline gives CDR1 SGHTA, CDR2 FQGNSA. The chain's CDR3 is CASSLRSGTSIADTQYF. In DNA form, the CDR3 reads TGTGCCAGCAGCTTGCGCTCCGGGACTAGCATCGCAGATACGCAGTATTTT.

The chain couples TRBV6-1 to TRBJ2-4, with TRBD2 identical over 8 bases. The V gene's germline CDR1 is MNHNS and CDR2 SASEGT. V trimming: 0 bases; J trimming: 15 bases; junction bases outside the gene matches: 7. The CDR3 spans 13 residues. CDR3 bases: TGTGCCAGCAGTGAAGCGCCGGGAGGGCCTTCGTACTTC. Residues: CASSEAPGGPSYF.

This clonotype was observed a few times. This CDR3 is CASSQYNNEQFF. CDR3 DNA: TGTGCCAGCAGCCAATACAACAATGAGCAGTTCTTC. The rearrangement joins TRBV7-9 to TRBJ2-1; D call uncertain. V lost 5 bases and J lost 5, with 7 bases in between. Germline loops: CDR1 SEHNR, CDR2 FQNEAQ (reference sequence). The CDR3 is 12 residues long.

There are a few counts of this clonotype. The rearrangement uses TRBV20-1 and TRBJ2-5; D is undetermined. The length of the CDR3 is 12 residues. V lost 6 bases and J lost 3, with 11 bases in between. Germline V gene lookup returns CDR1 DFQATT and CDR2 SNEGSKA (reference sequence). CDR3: CSAFDTEETQYF. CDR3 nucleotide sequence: TGCAGTGCCTTCGATACAGAAGAGACCCAGTACTTC.

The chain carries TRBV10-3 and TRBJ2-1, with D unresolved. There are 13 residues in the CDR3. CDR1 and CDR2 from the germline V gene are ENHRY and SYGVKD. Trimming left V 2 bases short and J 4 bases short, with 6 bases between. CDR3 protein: CAISELIYNEQFF. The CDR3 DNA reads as TGTGCCATCAGTGAGCTCATATACAATGAGCAGTTCTTC.

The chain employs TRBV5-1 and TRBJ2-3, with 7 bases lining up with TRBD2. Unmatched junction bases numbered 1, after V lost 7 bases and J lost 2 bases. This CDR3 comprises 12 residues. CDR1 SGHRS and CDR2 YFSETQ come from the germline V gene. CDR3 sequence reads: CASLADTDTQYF. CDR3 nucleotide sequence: TGCGCCAGCCTAGCGGACACAGATACGCAGTATTTT.

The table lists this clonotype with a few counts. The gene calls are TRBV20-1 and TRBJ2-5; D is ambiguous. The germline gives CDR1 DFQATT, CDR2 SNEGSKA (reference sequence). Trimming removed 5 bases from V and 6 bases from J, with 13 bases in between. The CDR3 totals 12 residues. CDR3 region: CSADKVWKTQYF. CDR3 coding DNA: TGCAGTGCTGACAAGGTTTGGAAGACCCAGTACTTC.

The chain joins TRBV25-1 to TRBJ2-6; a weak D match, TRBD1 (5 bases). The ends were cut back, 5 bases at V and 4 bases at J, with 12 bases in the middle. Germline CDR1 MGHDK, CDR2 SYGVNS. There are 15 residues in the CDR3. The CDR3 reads CASSTQGLGANVLTF. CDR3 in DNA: TGTGCCAGCAGTACCCAGGGTTTGGGGGCCAACGTCCTGACTTTC.